The next 8 T cell receptor beta chains were all read from a single sample in a study of graft-versus-host responses after intestinal transplantation. Repertoires were generated with immunoSEQ multiplex PCR, while TCRdb's copy carries only in-frame clones and drops some. In the table there are just under 1,500 clones, 80% to 95% of which are singletons. The input for sequencing was PBMCs, taken 8 days after intestinal transplant. The receptors were sampled from a human patient who received an intestinal transplant, so some T cells may come from the graft donor.

The chain links TRBV6-5 to TRBJ1-1, with D uncertain. The germline CDR1 and CDR2 sequences are MNHEY and SVGAGI. There are 12 residues in the CDR3. Deletions cut 0 bases from V and 11 bases from J, with 10 bases between. In DNA form, the CDR3 reads TGTGCCAGCAGTTACTCAGGTGTTCTCGCTTTCTTT. Amino acids: CASSYSGVLAFF.

This clone is a singleton in its sample. The rearrangement joins TRBV6-6 to TRBJ1-1; the D gene is possibly TRBD1 (5 bases). CDR1 and CDR2 from the germline V gene are MNHNY and SVGAGI (reference sequence). The V end lost 2 bases, the J end lost 3 bases, and 13 bases lay between the germline ends. CDR3 length: 15 amino acids. In DNA, the CDR3 is TGTGCCAGCAGTTACGCAAGGGGATCGGACACTGAAGCTTTCTTT. This sequence encodes CASSYARGSDTEAFF.

The chain carries TRBV27 and TRBJ2-7; 7 bases agree with TRBD1. This CDR3 is built from 13 residues. CDR1 is MNHEY and CDR2 is SMNVEV in the germline V gene (reference sequence). The V gene end was trimmed by 2 bases and the J gene end by 3 bases; junction bases not matched to a gene: 1. The CDR3 protein is CASSLGTDYEQYF. For the CDR3, the DNA is TGTGCCAGCAGTTTAGGGACAGACTACGAGCAGTACTTC.

This clone was counted once. The V call is TRBV28, the J call TRBJ2-7; D is uncertain. Trimming stripped 7 bases from V and 2 bases from J, with 21 bases between. The CDR3 contains 16 residues. Germline CDR1 is MDHEN and CDR2 is SYDVKM. The CDR3 DNA reads as TGTGCCAGCACTCGTCGAGGATTTACGAATACCTACGAGCAGTACTTC. This codes for CASTRRGFTNTYEQYF.

The chain joins TRBV29-1 to TRBJ1-1; no clear D. Germline CDR1 SQVTM, CDR2 ANQGSEA. V was pared by 3 bases and J by 10 bases, with 12 bases between. The CDR3 sequence is 11 residues long. CDR3 nucleotides: TGCAGCGTTGATTTGGTAGGAGTAGCTTTCTTT. It is translated as CSVDLVGVAFF.

In its sample, this clone was seen once. J is TRBJ1-5 and V is TRBV11-2; 9 bases are shared with TRBD1. Per germline, CDR1 SGHAT and CDR2 FQNNGV. The CDR3 has 17 amino acids. J lost 0 bases, V lost 3 bases, and 6 bases had no gene match. DNA for the CDR3: TGTGCCAGCAGCTTGTCTACAGGGGGCTATAGCAATCAGCCCCAGCATTTT. Its translation is CASSLSTGGYSNQPQHF.

The V and J genes are TRBV19 and TRBJ2-7, with D maybe TRBD1 (5 bases). V was pared by 4 bases and J by 3 bases, with 13 bases between. Germline V gene lookup returns CDR1 LNHDA and CDR2 SQIVND (reference sequence). This CDR3 comprises 14 residues. The CDR3 DNA is TGTGCCAGTAGTACTAGGGGCCTCAGCTACGAGCAGTACTTC. Translated: CASSTRGLSYEQYF.

V usage is TRBV9 and J usage is TRBJ2-1; 9 bases map to TRBD2. Germline V gene sequence: CDR1 SGDLS, CDR2 YYNGEE. The V segment lost 3 bases and the J segment 2 bases; nucleotides outside the gene matches: 3. The CDR3 is 15 residues long. The DNA of the CDR3 is TGTGCCAGCAGCGCGGCTAGCGGGACCTACAATGAGCAGTTCTTC. Its translation: CASSAASGTYNEQFF.